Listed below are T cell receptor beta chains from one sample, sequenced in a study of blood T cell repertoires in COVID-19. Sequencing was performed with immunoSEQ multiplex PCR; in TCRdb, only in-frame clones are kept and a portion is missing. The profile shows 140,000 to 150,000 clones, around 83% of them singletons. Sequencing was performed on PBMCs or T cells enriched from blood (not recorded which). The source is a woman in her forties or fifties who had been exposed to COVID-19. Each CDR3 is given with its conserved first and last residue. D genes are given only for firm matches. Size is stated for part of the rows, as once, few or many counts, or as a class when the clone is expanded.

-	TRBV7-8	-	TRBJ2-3	TGTGCCAGCAGTTACGGGGATTGGGCCACAGATACGCAGTATTTT	CASSYGDWATDTQYF
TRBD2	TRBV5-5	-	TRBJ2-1	TGTGCCAGCAGCTTGCTGCTAGCGGGGGGCCTTGTCCCCAATGAGCAGTTCTTC	CASSLLLAGGLVPNEQFF
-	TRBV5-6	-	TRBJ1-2	TGTGCCAGCAGCTTCCGGGTGGCCGCTCCTAACTATGGCTACACCTTC	CASSFRVAAPNYGYTF
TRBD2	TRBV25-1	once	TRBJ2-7	TGTGCCAGCAGTAACCCGGGACTAGCGGGAGTCGGCGAGCAGTACTTC	CASSNPGLAGVGEQYF
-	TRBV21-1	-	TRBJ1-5	TGTGCCAGCAGTCGAGACAGGGCAGATCAGCCCCAGCATTTT	CASSRDRADQPQHF
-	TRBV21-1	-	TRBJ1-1	TGTGCCAGCAGCAACTCCGGGACAGGGGGTTTTGAAGCTTTCTTT	CASSNSGTGGFEAFF
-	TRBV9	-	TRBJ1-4	TGTGCCAGCAGCGCGGACAGCCTCCCTCCCCGAGGGGAAAAACTGTTTTTT	CASSADSLPPRGEKLFF
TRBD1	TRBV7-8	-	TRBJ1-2	TGTGCCAGCAGCCCCAGGACAGGGGCATACTACCCCTCCGGCTACACCTTC	CASSPRTGAYYPSGYTF
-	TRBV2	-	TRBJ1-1	TGTGCCAGCAGTGTCCCACCAGTGAACACTGAAGCTTTCTTT	CASSVPPVNTEAFF
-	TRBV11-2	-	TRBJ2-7	TGTGCCAGCAGCTTAGATGTCCGTAGATACGAGCAGTACTTC	CASSLDVRRYEQYF
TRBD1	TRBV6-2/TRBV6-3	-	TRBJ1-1	TGTGCCAGCAGTTACTCCGCAGGGGGGACTGAAGCTTTCTTT	CASSYSAGGTEAFF
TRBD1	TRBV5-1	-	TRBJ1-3	TGCGCCAGCTCGAGGACAGGCACCAGCTCTGGAAACACCATATATTTT	CASSRTGTSSGNTIYF
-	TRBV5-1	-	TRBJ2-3	TGCGCCAGCAGCTTGCAACTGAGGAGCACAGATACGCAGTATTTT	CASSLQLRSTDTQYF
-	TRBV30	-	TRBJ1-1	TGTGCCTGGAGGTTAGGGGATACGGGCACTGAAGCTTTCTTT	CAWRLGDTGTEAFF
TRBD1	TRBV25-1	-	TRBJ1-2	TGTGCCAGCAGTCCTATACAGGGGGAATATAACTATGGCTACACCTTC	CASSPIQGEYNYGYTF
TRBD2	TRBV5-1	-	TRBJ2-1	TGCGCCAGCAGCGCCAGTCTCGCGGGGGTGAGCTCCTACAATGAGCAGTTCTTC	CASSASLAGVSSYNEQFF
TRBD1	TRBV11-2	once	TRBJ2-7	TGTGCCAGCAGCTCGTCCGGGACAGGGCCGTACGAGCAGTACTTC	CASSSSGTGPYEQYF
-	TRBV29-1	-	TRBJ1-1	TGCACCGTGGGGGGGGCCATGAACACTGAAGCTTTCTTT	CTVGGAMNTEAFF
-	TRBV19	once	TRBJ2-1	TGTGCCAGTAAGTTGGACTTTGAGCAGTTCTTC	CASKLDFEQFF
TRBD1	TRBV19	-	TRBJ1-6	TGTGCCAGTAGTATCACATCGCAGGGGGTAAATTCACCCCTCCACTTT	CASSITSQGVNSPLHF
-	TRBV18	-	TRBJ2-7	TGTGCCAGCTCACAGGGAGCCTACGAGCAGTACTTC	CASSQGAYEQYF
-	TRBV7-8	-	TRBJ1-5	TGTGCCAGCAGCCGAAACTCAGGGAATCAGCCCCAGCATTTT	CASSRNSGNQPQHF
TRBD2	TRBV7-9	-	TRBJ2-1	TGTGCCAGCAGCTTGGCTAGCGGGAGGAGAAATGAGCAGTTCTTC	CASSLASGRRNEQFF
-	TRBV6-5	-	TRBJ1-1	TGTGCCGGCTACAGGGTGAACACTGAAGCTTTCTTT	CAGYRVNTEAFF
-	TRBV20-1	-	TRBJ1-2	TGCAGTGCTAGTAAAGACAGCGGGAACTTC	CSASKDSGNF
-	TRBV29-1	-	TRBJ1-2	TGCAGCGTTGAAGGTGGGAGCAGTTCGGAGGGCTACACCTTC	CSVEGGSSSEGYTF
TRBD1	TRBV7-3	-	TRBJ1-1	TGTGCCAGCAGCAGGGACAGCTGGGAAGGGACTGAAGCTTTCTTT	CASSRDSWEGTEAFF
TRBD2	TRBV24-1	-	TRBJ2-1	TGTGCCACCAGTGAGGCCGGGACTAGCGGGAGGGCCGGAAATGAGCAGTTCTTC	CATSEAGTSGRAGNEQFF
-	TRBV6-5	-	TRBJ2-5	TGTGCCAGCATTCAACAGGGATGGGAGACCCAGTACTTC	CASIQQGWETQYF
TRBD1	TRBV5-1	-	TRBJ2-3	TGCGCCAGCAGCCCAATCCAGGGGGCCACAGATACGCAGTATTTT	CASSPIQGATDTQYF
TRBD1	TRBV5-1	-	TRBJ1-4	TGCGCCAGCAGCTTGGGAAGCCAGGGGGCTAATGAAAAACTGTTTTTT	CASSLGSQGANEKLFF
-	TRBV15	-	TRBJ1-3	TGTGCCACCAGCAGAGCGGGGGGGGGAAACACCATATATTTT	CATSRAGGGNTIYF
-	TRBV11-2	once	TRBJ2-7	TGTGCCAGCAGCCGAGCCCGGGGATACGAGCAGTACTTC	CASSRARGYEQYF
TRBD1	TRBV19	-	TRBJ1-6	TGTGCCAGTAGTCCGGGACAGGGAGGATATAATTCACCCCTCCACTTT	CASSPGQGGYNSPLHF
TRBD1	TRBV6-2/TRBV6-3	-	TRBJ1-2	TGTGCCAGCAGTCGGACAGGCCTATTTAACTATGGCTACACCTTC	CASSRTGLFNYGYTF
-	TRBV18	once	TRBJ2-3	TGTGCCAGCTCACCCGTAAGGGGGATAACAGATACGCAGTATTTT	CASSPVRGITDTQYF
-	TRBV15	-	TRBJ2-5	TGTGCCACAGGCAACGAGGGCAGACAAGAGACCCAGTACTTC	CATGNEGRQETQYF
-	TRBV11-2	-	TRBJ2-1	TGTGCCAGCAGCCGCGGGGACAGATACAATGAGCAGTTCTTC	CASSRGDRYNEQFF
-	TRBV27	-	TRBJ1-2	TGTGCCAGCAGTTTATCCTATGAGGTACGGTACGGCTACACCTTC	CASSLSYEVRYGYTF
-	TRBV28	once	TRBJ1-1	TGTGCCAGCTCTCGGGGGGGGGTCACTGAAGCTTTCTTT	CASSRGGVTEAFF
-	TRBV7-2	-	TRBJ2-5	TGTGCCAGCAGCTTATATCTCGGGGTTGAGACCCAGTACTTC	CASSLYLGVETQYF